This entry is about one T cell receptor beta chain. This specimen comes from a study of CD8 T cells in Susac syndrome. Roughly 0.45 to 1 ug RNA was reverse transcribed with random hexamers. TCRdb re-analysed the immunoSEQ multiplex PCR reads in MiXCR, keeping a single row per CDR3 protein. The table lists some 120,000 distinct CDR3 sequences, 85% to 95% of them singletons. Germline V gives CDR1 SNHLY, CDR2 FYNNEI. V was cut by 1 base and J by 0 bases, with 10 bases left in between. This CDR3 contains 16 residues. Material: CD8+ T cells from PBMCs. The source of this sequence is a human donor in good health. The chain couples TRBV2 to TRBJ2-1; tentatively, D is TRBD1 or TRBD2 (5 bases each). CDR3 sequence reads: CASSEGAGSSYNEQFF. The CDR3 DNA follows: TGTGCCAGCAGTGAAGGGGCAGGGAGCTCCTACAATGAGCAGTTCTTC.